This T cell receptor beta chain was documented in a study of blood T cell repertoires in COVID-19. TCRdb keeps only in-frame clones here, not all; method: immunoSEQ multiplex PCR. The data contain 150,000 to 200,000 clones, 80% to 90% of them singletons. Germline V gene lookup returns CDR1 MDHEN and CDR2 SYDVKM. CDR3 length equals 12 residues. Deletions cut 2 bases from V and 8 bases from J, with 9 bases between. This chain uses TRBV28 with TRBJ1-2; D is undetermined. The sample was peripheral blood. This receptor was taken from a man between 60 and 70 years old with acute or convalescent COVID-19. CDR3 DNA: TGTGCCAGCAGTTTAGTCGGGAAGGGCTACACCTTC. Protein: CASSLVGKGYTF.